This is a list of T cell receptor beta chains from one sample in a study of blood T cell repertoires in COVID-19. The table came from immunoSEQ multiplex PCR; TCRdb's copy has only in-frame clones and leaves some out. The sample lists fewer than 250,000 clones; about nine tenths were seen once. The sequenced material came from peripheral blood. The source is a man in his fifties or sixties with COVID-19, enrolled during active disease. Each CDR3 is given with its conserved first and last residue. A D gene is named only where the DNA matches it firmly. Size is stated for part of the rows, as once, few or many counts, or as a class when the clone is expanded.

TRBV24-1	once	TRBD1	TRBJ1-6	TGTGCCACCACAGGGGGCTATAATTCACCCCTCCACTTT	CATTGGYNSPLHF
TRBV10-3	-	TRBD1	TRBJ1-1	TGTGCCATCAGTCAACAGGGGGCGAGGAACACTGAAGCTTTCTTT	CAISQQGARNTEAFF
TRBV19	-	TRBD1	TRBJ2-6	TGTGCCAGTACTACAGGGGCTGGGGCCAACGTCCTGACTTTC	CASTTGAGANVLTF
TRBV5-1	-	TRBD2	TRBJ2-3	TGCGCCAGCAGCACTGATATAGCGGGAGGGCCGACAGATACGCAGTATTTT	CASSTDIAGGPTDTQYF
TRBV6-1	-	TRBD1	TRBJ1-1	TGTGCCAGCAGTGAAAGGGGGCCTAACACTGAAGCTTTCTTT	CASSERGPNTEAFF
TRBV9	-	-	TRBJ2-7	TGTGCCAGCAGCGTACTGAGCTCCTACGAGCAGTACTTC	CASSVLSSYEQYF
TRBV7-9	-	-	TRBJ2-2	TGTGCCAGCAGCTTTGAAGACAGGTTCACCGGGGAGCTGTTTTTT	CASSFEDRFTGELFF
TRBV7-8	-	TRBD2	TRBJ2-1	TGTGCCAGCAGCTCCCCCCCCCTAGCGGGAGGGCCAGTACGTGAGCAGTTCTTC	CASSSPPLAGGPVREQFF
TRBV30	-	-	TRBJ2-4	TGTGCCTGGAGCCCAGATCCCGTAAACATTCAGTACTTC	CAWSPDPVNIQYF
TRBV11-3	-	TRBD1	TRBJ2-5	TGTGCCAGCAGTCGACAGGGTTGGGAGACCCAGTACTTC	CASSRQGWETQYF
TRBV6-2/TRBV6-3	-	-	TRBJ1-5	TGTGCCAGCAGCCCGACAGTGGCAGATCAGCCCCAGCATTTT	CASSPTVADQPQHF
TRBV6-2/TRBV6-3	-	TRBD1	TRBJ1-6	TGTGCCAGCAGTTACCGTGGGACAGTGGCTTCACCCCTCCACTTT	CASSYRGTVASPLHF
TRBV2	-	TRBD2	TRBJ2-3	TGTGCCAGCCCCCTAGCGGGGGGTCCCACAGATACGCAGTATTTT	CASPLAGGPTDTQYF
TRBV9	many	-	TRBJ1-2	TGTGCCAGCAGCACGGACAGTCCTTCTGGCTACACCTTC	CASSTDSPSGYTF
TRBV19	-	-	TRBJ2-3	TGTGCCAGTAGTGTTGGACAGTGGGGACCAACAGATACGCAGTATTTT	CASSVGQWGPTDTQYF
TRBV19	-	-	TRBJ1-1	TGTGCCAGTAGTATAGAAGGGGGGGCGAAGGACACTGAAGCTTTCTTT	CASSIEGGAKDTEAFF
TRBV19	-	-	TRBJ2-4	TGTGCCAGTAGTATCAAGGGGTCCAAAAACATTCAGTACTTC	CASSIKGSKNIQYF
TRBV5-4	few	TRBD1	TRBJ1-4	TGTGCCAGCAGCTTACCCGGGACAGGGGGCGCGGATAATGAAAAACTGTTTTTT	CASSLPGTGGADNEKLFF
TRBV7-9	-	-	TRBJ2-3	TGTGCCAGCAGCTTCGACCTAGGAAACACAGATACGCAGTATTTT	CASSFDLGNTDTQYF
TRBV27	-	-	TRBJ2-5	TGTGCCAGCAGTTCTACAGGGGGAGGGGAGACCCAGTACTTC	CASSSTGGGETQYF
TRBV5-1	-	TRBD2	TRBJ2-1	TGCGCCAGCAGCTTGGTGGCGGGAGGTTACAATGAGCAGTTCTTC	CASSLVAGGYNEQFF
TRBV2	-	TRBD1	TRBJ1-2	TGTGCCAGCAGCCCCCGGGCAGGGGGCTTGGATGGCTACACCTTC	CASSPRAGGLDGYTF
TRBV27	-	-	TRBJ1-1	TGTGCCAGCAGAGGGGCCTTGTACACTGAAGCTTTCTTT	CASRGALYTEAFF
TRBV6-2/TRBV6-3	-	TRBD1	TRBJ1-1	TGTGCCAGCAGTTACTGGGGACAGGGGGATGAAGCTTTCTTT	CASSYWGQGDEAFF
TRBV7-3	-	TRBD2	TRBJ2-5	TGTGCCAGCAGCCCGACTAGCGGCCCTGTTGAGACCCAGTACTTC	CASSPTSGPVETQYF
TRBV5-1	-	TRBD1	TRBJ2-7	TGCGCCAGCAGCGGAGGGACAGGGGCAAACGAGCAGTACTTC	CASSGGTGANEQYF
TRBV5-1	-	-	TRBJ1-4	TGCGCCAGCAGCTTTAACGGTGAAAAACTGTTTTTT	CASSFNGEKLFF
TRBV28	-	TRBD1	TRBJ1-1	TGTGCCAGCAGTTTATCCCAGGCAGGGGGCGAGAACACTGAAGCTTTCTTT	CASSLSQAGGENTEAFF
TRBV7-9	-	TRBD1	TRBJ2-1	TGTGCCAGCAGCCAAGACAGGGACCCCTACAATGAGCAGTTCTTC	CASSQDRDPYNEQFF
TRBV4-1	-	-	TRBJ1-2	TGCGCCAGCAGCCAAGATCAGGGTACAGGGTACGGCTACACCTTC	CASSQDQGTGYGYTF
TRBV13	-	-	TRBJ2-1	TGTGCCAGCAGCTTGGACCCGGGACTCGTCAATGAGCAGTTCTTC	CASSLDPGLVNEQFF
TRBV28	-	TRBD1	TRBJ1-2	TGTGCCAGCAAACCCGGCCAGGGGGCGTTCAATGGCTACACCTTC	CASKPGQGAFNGYTF
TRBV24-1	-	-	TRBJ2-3	TGTGCCACCAGTGCAACAGATACGCAGTATTTT	CATSATDTQYF
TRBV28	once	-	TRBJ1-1	TGTGCCAGCAGTTTAGGGGCAGGGGCGGACACTGAAGCTTTCTTT	CASSLGAGADTEAFF